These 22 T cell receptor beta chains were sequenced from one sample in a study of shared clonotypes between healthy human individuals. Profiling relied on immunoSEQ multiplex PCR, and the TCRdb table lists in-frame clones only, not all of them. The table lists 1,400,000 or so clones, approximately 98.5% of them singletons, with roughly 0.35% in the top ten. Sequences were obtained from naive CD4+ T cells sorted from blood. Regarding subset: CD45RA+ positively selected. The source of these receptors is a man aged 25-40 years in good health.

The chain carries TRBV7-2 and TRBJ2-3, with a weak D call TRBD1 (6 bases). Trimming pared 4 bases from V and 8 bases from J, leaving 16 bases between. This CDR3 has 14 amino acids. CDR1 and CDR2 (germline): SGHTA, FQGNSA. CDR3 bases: TGTGCCAGCAGCTCGAGACAGGCGGTGGCTACGCAGTATTTT. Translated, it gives CASSSRQAVATQYF.

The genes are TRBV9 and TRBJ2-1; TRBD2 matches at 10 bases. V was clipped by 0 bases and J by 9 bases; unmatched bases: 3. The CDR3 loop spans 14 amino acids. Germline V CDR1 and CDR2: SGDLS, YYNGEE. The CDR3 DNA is TGTGCCAGCAGCGTAGTTCAGCGGGAGGGTGAGCAGTTCTTC. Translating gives CASSVVQREGEQFF.

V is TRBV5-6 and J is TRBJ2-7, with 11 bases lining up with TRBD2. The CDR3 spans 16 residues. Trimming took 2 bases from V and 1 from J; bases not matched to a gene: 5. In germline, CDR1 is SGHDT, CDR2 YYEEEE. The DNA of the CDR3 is TGTGCCAGCAGCTTAACTAGCGGGAGTCTTTCCTACGAGCAGTACTTC. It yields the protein CASSLTSGSLSYEQYF.

The CDR3 DNA sequence: TGCGCCAGCAGCACGGCAGGGAGGAAGGGATCCTACGAGCAGTACTTC. This sequence encodes CASSTAGRKGSYEQYF. The chain recombines TRBV5-1 with TRBJ2-7, with D tentatively TRBD2 (6 bases). CDR1 is SGHRS and CDR2 is YFSETQ in the germline V gene. V gave up 4 bases and J gave up 1 base, with 18 bases separating them. The CDR3 runs to 16 residues.

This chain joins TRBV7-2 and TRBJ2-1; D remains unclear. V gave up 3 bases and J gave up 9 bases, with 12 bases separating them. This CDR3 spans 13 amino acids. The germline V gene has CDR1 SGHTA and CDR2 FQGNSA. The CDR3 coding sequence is TGTGCCAGCAGCTTTGATTTTCCCGCTGAGCAGTTCTTC. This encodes CASSFDFPAEQFF.

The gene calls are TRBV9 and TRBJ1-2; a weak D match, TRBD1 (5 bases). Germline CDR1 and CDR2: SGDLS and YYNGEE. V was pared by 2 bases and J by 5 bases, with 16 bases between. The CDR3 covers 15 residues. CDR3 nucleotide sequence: TGTGCCAGCAGCGTCTGGGGGGACGCTCGGTATGGCTACACCTTC. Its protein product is CASSVWGDARYGYTF.

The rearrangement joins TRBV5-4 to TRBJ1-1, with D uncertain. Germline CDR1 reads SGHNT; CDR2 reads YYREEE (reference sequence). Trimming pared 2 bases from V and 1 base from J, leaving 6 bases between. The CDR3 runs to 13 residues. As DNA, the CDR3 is TGTGCCAGCAGCTTTTACTGGAACACTGAAGCTTTCTTT. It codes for CASSFYWNTEAFF.

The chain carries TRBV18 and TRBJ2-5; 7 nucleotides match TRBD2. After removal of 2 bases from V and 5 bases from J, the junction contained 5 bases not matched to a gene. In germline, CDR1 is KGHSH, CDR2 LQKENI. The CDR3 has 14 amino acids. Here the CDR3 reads CASSPFAGVETQYF. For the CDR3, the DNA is TGTGCCAGCTCACCATTTGCGGGAGTTGAGACCCAGTACTTC.

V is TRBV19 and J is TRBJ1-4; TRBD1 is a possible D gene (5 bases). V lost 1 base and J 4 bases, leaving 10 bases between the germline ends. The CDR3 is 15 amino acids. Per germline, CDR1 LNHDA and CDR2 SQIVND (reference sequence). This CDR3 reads CASSIGDSGNEKLFF. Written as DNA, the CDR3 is TGTGCCAGTAGTATAGGTGACAGCGGTAATGAAAAACTGTTTTTT.

The CDR3 loop is CASIPGTSGHNEQFF. As DNA, the CDR3 is TGTGCCAGCATCCCTGGTACTAGTGGACACAATGAGCAGTTCTTC. This rearrangement joins TRBV28 to TRBJ2-1; possibly TRBD2 for D (5 bases). Germline V gene sequence: CDR1 MDHEN, CDR2 SYDVKM. V was trimmed by 7 bases and J by 5 bases, leaving 18 bases between them. The CDR3 contains 15 residues.

CDR3 protein: CASSYHTGSPYGYTF. In DNA form, the CDR3 reads TGTGCCAGCAGTTACCACACTGGCAGCCCCTATGGCTACACCTTC. The chain employs TRBV6-5 and TRBJ1-2; D gene unclear. The germline V and J ends were trimmed by 2 bases and 4 bases, with 14 bases remaining between them. The CDR3 sequence is 15 residues long. Germline V CDR1 and CDR2: MNHEY, SVGAGI.

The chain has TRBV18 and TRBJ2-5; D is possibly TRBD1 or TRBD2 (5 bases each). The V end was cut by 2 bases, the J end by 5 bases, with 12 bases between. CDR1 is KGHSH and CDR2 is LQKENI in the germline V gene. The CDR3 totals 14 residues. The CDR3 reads CASSPWAGSETQYF. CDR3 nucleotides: TGTGCCAGCTCACCATGGGCAGGGAGCGAGACCCAGTACTTC.

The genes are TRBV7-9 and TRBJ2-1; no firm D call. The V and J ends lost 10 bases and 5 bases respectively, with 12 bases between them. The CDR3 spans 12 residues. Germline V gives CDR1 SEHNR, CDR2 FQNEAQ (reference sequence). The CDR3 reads CAIQRVDNEQFF. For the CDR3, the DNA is TGTGCCATCCAAAGGGTCGACAATGAGCAGTTCTTC.

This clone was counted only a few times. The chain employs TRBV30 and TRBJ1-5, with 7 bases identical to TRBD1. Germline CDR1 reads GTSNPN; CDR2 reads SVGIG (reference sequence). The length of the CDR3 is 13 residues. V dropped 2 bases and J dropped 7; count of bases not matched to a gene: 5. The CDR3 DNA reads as TGTGCCTGGAGTACAGGGGTACAGCAGCCCCAGCATTTT. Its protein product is CAWSTGVQQPQHF. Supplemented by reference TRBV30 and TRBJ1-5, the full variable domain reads SQTIHQWPATLVQPVGSPLSLECTVEGTSNPNLYWYRQAAGRGLQLLFYSVGIGQISSEVPQNLSASRPQDRQFILSSKKLLLSDSGFYLCAWSTGVQQPQHFGDGTRLSIL.

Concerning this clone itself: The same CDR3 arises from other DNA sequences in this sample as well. The CDR3 coding sequence is TGTGCCAGCAGCTCCGGGACATACAATGAGCAGTTCTTC. The encoded protein is CASSSGTYNEQFF. The chain combines TRBV7-2 with TRBJ2-1; weak D call: TRBD1 (6 bases). Germline V gene sequence: CDR1 SGHTA, CDR2 FQGNSA. This CDR3 has 13 residues. V dropped 4 bases and J dropped 4 bases, with 8 bases sitting between them.

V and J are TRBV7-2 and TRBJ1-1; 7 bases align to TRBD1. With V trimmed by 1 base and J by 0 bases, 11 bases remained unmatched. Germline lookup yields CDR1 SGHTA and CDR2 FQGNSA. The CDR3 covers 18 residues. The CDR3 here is CASSLGTGRGPMNTEAFF. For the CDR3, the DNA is TGTGCCAGCAGCTTAGGGACAGGACGTGGGCCTATGAACACTGAAGCTTTCTTT.

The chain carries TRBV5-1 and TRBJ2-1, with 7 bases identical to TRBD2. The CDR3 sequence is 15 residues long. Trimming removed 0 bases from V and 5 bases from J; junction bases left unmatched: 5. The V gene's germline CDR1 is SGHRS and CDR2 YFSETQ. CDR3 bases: TGCGCCAGCAGCTTGGGGGCTAGCGGAAACAATGAGCAGTTCTTC. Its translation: CASSLGASGNNEQFF.

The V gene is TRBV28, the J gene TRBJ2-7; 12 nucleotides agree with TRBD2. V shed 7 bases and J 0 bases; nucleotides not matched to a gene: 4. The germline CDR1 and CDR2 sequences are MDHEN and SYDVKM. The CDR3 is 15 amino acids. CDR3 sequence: CASNGLAGSSYEQYF. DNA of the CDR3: TGTGCCAGCAACGGACTAGCGGGGAGCTCCTACGAGCAGTACTTC.

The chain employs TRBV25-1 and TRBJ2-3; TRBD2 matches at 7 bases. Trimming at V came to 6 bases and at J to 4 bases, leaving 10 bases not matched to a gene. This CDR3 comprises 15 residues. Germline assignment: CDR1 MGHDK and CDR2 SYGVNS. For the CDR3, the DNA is TGTGCCAGCAGAGGTTGGACTAGGGTCTCAGATACGCAGTATTTT. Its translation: CASRGWTRVSDTQYF.

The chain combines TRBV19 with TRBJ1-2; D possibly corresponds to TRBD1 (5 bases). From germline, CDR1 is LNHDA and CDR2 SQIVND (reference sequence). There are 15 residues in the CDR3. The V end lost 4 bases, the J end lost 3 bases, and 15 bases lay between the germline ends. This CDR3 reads CASSNPPTGYYGYTF. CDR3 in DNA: TGTGCCAGTAGTAACCCACCCACAGGCTACTATGGCTACACCTTC. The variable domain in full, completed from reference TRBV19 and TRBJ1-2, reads DGGITQSPKYLFRKEGQNVTLSCEQNLNHDAMYWYRQDPGQGLRLIYYSQIVNDFQKGDIAEGYSVSREKKESFPLTVTSAQKNPTAFYLCASSNPPTGYYGYTFGSGTRLTVV.

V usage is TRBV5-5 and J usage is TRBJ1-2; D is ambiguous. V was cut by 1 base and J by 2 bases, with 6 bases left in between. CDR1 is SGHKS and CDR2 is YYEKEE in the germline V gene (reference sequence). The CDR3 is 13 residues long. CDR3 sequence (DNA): TGTGCCAGCAGCTTGTTACTAAACTATGGCTACACCTTC. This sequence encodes CASSLLLNYGYTF. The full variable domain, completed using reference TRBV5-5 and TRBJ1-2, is DAGVTQSPTHLIKTRGQQVTLRCSPISGHKSVSWYQQVLGQGPQFIFQYYEKEERGRGNFPDRFSARQFPNYSSELNVNALLLGDSALYLCASSLLLNYGYTFGSGTRLTVV.

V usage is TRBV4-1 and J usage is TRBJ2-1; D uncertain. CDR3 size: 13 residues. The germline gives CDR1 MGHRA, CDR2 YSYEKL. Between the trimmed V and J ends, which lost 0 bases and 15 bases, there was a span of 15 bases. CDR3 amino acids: CASSQEATRPPFF. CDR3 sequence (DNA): TGCGCCAGCAGCCAAGAAGCGACGAGGCCGCCGTTCTTC.